The rows below give T cell receptor beta chains drawn from one sample of a study of T cell repertoires in cytomegalovirus infection. TCRdb reprocessed the reads with MiXCR, giving one entry per CDR3 protein. The table lists 50,000 to 55,000 distinct CDR3 sequences, more than 15% of them singletons. No antigens are known for them. Sample: CD8+ T cells from cultured PBMCs, taken from culture after CMV antigen stimulation. These receptor sequences come from a human donor in good health (CMV status not recorded). Some clones in this sample may be carry-over from other donors' samples. Both conserved end residues are part of each CDR3. D genes are given only for firm matches. Size tells how often a clone was seen (once, few, many) or the class of an expanded clone, and some rows leave it out.

size: once
J: TRBJ2-3
V: TRBV11-2
D: TRBD2
DNA: TGTGCCAGCAGCTGGGGGACTAGCGGGAGTACAGATACGCAGTATTTT
CDR3: CASSWGTSGSTDTQYF

size: many
J: TRBJ2-2
V: TRBV4-2
D: .
DNA: TGTGCCAGCAGCGCGAACACCGGGGAGCTGTTTTTT
CDR3: CASSANTGELFF

size: many
J: TRBJ2-7
V: TRBV30
D: TRBD1
DNA: TGTGCCTGGAGTCACAGGGGCCCCGTGAGAGAGCAGTACTTC
CDR3: CAWSHRGPVREQYF

size: .
J: TRBJ2-1
V: TRBV6-6
D: .
DNA: TGTGCCAGCAAGGAAGACACGTACAATGAGCAGTTCTTC
CDR3: CASKEDTYNEQFF

size: .
J: TRBJ1-1
V: TRBV4-1
D: .
DNA: TGCGCCAGCAGCCAGGCCGTTCTAGGGAGAGCAGGCACTGAAGCTTTCTTT
CDR3: CASSQAVLGRAGTEAFF

size: many
J: TRBJ1-2
V: TRBV11-2
D: .
DNA: TGTGCCCAGCTTAGGGGAACCTATGGCTACACCTTC
CDR3: CAQLRGTYGYTF

size: few
J: TRBJ2-3
V: TRBV28
D: TRBD1
DNA: TGTGCCAGCATCAACCGGGACAGGGAGGCAGATACGCAGTATTTT
CDR3: CASINRDREADTQYF

size: .
J: TRBJ2-7
V: TRBV7-2
D: TRBD2
DNA: TGTGCCAGCTGTCGGACTAGCGGGGGGTACGAGCAGTACTTC
CDR3: CASCRTSGGYEQYF

size: few
J: TRBJ1-2
V: TRBV6-2/TRBV6-3
D: .
DNA: TGTGCCAGCAGTTACTCTGGGTCCCGTGGCTACACCTTC
CDR3: CASSYSGSRGYTF

size: .
J: TRBJ2-7
V: TRBV27
D: TRBD2
DNA: TGTGCCAGCAGTTCCAAAGGACTAGCGGGCATTTTCCCCTACGAGCAGTACTTC
CDR3: CASSSKGLAGIFPYEQYF

size: few
J: TRBJ2-7
V: TRBV6-2/TRBV6-3
D: TRBD1
DNA: TGTGCCAGCAGTTACCTGGTCTCGGACAGGGGCTACGAGCAGTACTTC
CDR3: CASSYLVSDRGYEQYF

size: many
J: TRBJ2-7
V: TRBV20-1
D: TRBD2
DNA: TGCAGTGTCCCGAGGGACGCTAGCGGGAGTAGGGTAAACGAGCAGTACTTC
CDR3: CSVPRDASGSRVNEQYF

size: .
J: TRBJ1-1
V: TRBV7-2
D: .
DNA: TGTGCCAGCAGCTTAGGTTCTGGCACACCGAACACTGAAGCTTTCTTT
CDR3: CASSLGSGTPNTEAFF

size: .
J: TRBJ2-3
V: TRBV11-1
D: TRBD2
DNA: TGTGCCAGCAGCAACCCCACCAGAGGCGGGAGGGCCGGTGTAAGCACAGATACGCAGTATTTT
CDR3: CASSNPTRGGRAGVSTDTQYF

size: few
J: TRBJ2-7
V: TRBV6-2/TRBV6-3
D: TRBD2
DNA: TGTGCCAGCAGTTACTCGAAAACTAGCGGCTCCTACGAGCAGTACTTC
CDR3: CASSYSKTSGSYEQYF

size: few
J: TRBJ2-7
V: TRBV27
D: TRBD2
DNA: TGTGCCAGCAGTCCGACTAGCGGGAGGAACGAGCAGTACTTC
CDR3: CASSPTSGRNEQYF

size: few
J: TRBJ2-1
V: TRBV11-1
D: TRBD2
DNA: TGTGCCAGCAGTCAAGCGGGGGGGCCTTACAATGAGCAGTTCTTC
CDR3: CASSQAGGPYNEQFF

size: many
J: TRBJ2-1
V: TRBV7-2
D: .
DNA: TGTGCCAGCAGCTTAAGGGGTTTCGGTGAGCAGTTCTTC
CDR3: CASSLRGFGEQFF

size: few
J: TRBJ1-2
V: TRBV7-2
D: .
DNA: TGTGCCAGCAGCTATACCTTCCGACAGAGTGATGGCTACACCTTC
CDR3: CASSYTFRQSDGYTF

size: .
J: TRBJ1-1
V: TRBV5-1
D: TRBD1
DNA: TGCGCCAGCAGCACAGGGGAACGAGTTGAAGCTTTCTTT
CDR3: CASSTGERVEAFF

size: few
J: TRBJ2-1
V: TRBV9
D: TRBD2
DNA: TGTGCCAGCAGCGTAGGGGCTAGCGGGTCCTACAATGAGCAGTTCTTC
CDR3: CASSVGASGSYNEQFF

size: many
J: TRBJ1-5
V: TRBV19
D: .
DNA: TGTGCCAGTAGTATACCCGGGGACTTCCAGCCCCAGCATTTT
CDR3: CASSIPGDFQPQHF

size: .
J: TRBJ2-1
V: TRBV4-3
D: TRBD2
DNA: TGCGCCAGCAGCCAAGAGCGGGGGGCCCTCCTCTACAATGAGCAGTTCTTC
CDR3: CASSQERGALLYNEQFF

size: few
J: TRBJ2-7
V: TRBV7-2
D: .
DNA: TGTGCCAGCAGCTTACAGGGTTACTACGAGCAGTACTTC
CDR3: CASSLQGYYEQYF

size: .
J: TRBJ1-5
V: TRBV6-6
D: TRBD1
DNA: TGTGCCAGCAGTGACAGGGGGCGAGGTCAGCCCCAGCATTTT
CDR3: CASSDRGRGQPQHF

size: .
J: TRBJ2-1
V: TRBV30
D: .
DNA: TGTGCCTGGAGTGTAGGGACTGAGCAGTTCTTC
CDR3: CAWSVGTEQFF

size: .
J: TRBJ1-5
V: TRBV15
D: .
DNA: TGTGCCACCAGCAGAGAGGGGGTGCCGGGGGATCAGCCCCAGCATTTT
CDR3: CATSREGVPGDQPQHF

size: few
J: TRBJ2-7
V: TRBV4-2
D: .
DNA: TGTGCCAGCCGCGAGGCGGGGACCTCCTACGAGCAGTACTTC
CDR3: CASREAGTSYEQYF

size: .
J: TRBJ2-5
V: TRBV6-6
D: .
DNA: TGTGCCAGCAGCCCCTGGAGGGATCCTGAGACCCAGTACTTC
CDR3: CASSPWRDPETQYF

size: .
J: TRBJ2-7
V: TRBV7-6
D: .
DNA: TGTGCCAGCAGCTTACGACCCAGGGATGGAAACGAGCAGTACTTC
CDR3: CASSLRPRDGNEQYF

size: .
J: TRBJ2-3
V: TRBV7-2
D: TRBD2
DNA: TGTGCCAGCAGCCCTAACGGGGGGGGCGCGACAGATACGCAGTATTTT
CDR3: CASSPNGGGATDTQYF

size: .
J: TRBJ2-1
V: TRBV6-5
D: TRBD2
DNA: TGTGCCAGCTCTGCTAGCGGATACTCCTACAATGAGCAGTTCTTC
CDR3: CASSASGYSYNEQFF

size: few
J: TRBJ1-5
V: TRBV12-3/TRBV12-4
D: .
DNA: TGTGCCAGCAGTTTAAGGAGACGCAATCAGCCCCAGCATTTT
CDR3: CASSLRRRNQPQHF

size: few
J: TRBJ2-4
V: TRBV7-8
D: .
DNA: TGTGCCAGCAGCTTACGACATAAAAACATTCAGTACTTC
CDR3: CASSLRHKNIQYF

size: many
J: TRBJ2-1
V: TRBV12-3/TRBV12-4
D: .
DNA: TGTGCCAGCAGTTTAGCGAGGGGCGATGAGCAGTTCTTC
CDR3: CASSLARGDEQFF

size: .
J: TRBJ1-6
V: TRBV7-2
D: TRBD1
DNA: TGTGCCAGCAGCCCCCCGACAGGGTATAATTCACCCCTCCACTTT
CDR3: CASSPPTGYNSPLHF

size: .
J: TRBJ2-5
V: TRBV10-3
D: TRBD2
DNA: TGTGCCATCAGTGAGCAGCTAGCGGGGGGGCCGCGATACCAAGAGACCCAGTACTTC
CDR3: CAISEQLAGGPRYQETQYF

size: .
J: TRBJ2-1
V: TRBV9
D: TRBD1
DNA: TGTGCCAGCAGCGTAGTGGCAGGGGGCACGCGTGAGCAGTTCTTC
CDR3: CASSVVAGGTREQFF

size: .
J: TRBJ2-3
V: TRBV12-3/TRBV12-4
D: .
DNA: TGTGCCAGCTCGGTCTGGCCTAGCACAGATACGCAGTATTTT
CDR3: CASSVWPSTDTQYF

size: .
J: TRBJ1-2
V: TRBV5-6
D: .
DNA: TGTGCCAGCAGCTTGTGGAAGAGGGTGGGGGCGACCACGCATCCCTATGGCTACACCTTC
CDR3: CASSLWKRVGATTHPYGYTF

size: .
J: TRBJ2-5
V: TRBV24-1
D: .
DNA: TGTGCCACCAGTGATTTTGGGGCAGAAGAGACCCAGTACTTC
CDR3: CATSDFGAEETQYF

size: .
J: TRBJ1-2
V: TRBV2
D: .
DNA: TGTGCCAGACGGGGGAGAGGGGCGGGCTATGGCTACACCTTC
CDR3: CARRGRGAGYGYTF

size: .
J: TRBJ1-2
V: TRBV6-2/TRBV6-3
D: .
DNA: TGTGACAGCAGTATGGCCGCAAAGGGTGGCTACACCTTC
CDR3: CDSSMAAKGGYTF

size: many
J: TRBJ1-2
V: TRBV4-1
D: .
DNA: TGCGCCAGCAGCCAATACGAAGGTACATATGGCTACACCTTC
CDR3: CASSQYEGTYGYTF

size: .
J: TRBJ1-2
V: TRBV2
D: .
DNA: TGTGCCAGCAGTGACTCTCAGAACTATGGCTACACCTTC
CDR3: CASSDSQNYGYTF

size: .
J: TRBJ2-7
V: TRBV7-6
D: .
DNA: TGTGCCAGCAGCTTAGCGGTGTCCTACGAGCAGTACTTC
CDR3: CASSLAVSYEQYF

size: .
J: TRBJ1-2
V: TRBV6-2/TRBV6-3
D: TRBD1
DNA: TGTGCCAGCAGTTACTCCGGGACAGGGGTTCAGTATGGCTACACCTTC
CDR3: CASSYSGTGVQYGYTF

size: .
J: TRBJ1-2
V: TRBV4-3
D: .
DNA: TGCGCCAGCAGCCAAGCCATATTAACAGAAAATAACTATGGCTACACCTTC
CDR3: CASSQAILTENNYGYTF

size: .
J: TRBJ1-1
V: TRBV7-8
D: TRBD1
DNA: TGTGCCAGCAGCTTAGAGCCAGGGGGAAGCACTGAAGCTTTCTTT
CDR3: CASSLEPGGSTEAFF

size: .
J: TRBJ1-1
V: TRBV7-2
D: .
DNA: TGTGCCAGCAGCTTAGCGTTAGACACTGAAGCTTTCTTT
CDR3: CASSLALDTEAFF

size: .
J: TRBJ1-5
V: TRBV20-1
D: .
DNA: TGCAGTGCTAGAGGTTCGGACAATCAGCCCCAGCATTTT
CDR3: CSARGSDNQPQHF